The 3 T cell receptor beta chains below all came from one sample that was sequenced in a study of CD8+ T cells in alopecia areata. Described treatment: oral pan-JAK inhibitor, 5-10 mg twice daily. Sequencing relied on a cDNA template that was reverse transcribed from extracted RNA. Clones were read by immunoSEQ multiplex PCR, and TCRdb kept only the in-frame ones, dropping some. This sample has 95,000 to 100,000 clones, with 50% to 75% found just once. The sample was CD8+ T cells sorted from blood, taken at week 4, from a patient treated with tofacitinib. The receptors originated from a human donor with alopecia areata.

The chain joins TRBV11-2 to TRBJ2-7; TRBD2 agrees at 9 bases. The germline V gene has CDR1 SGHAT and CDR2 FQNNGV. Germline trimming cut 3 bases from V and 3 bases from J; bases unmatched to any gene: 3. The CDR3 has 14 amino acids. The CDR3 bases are TGTGCCAGCAGCTTGACGACTAGCGGCTACGAGCAGTACTTC. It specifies CASSLTTSGYEQYF.

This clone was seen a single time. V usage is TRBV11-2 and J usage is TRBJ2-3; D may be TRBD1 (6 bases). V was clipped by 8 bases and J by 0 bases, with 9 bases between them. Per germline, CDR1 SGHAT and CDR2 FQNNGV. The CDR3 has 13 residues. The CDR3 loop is CASRQASTDTQYF. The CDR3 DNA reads TGTGCCAGCCGACAGGCTAGCACAGATACGCAGTATTTT.

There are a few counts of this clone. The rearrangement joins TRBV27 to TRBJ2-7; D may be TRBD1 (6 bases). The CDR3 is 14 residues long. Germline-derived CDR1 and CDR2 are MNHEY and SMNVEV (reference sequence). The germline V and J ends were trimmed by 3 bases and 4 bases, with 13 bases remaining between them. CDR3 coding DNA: TGTGCCAGCAGTTTTAATGGACAGACATACGAGCAGTACTTC. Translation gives CASSFNGQTYEQYF.